One sample yielded the 29 T cell receptor beta chains listed below, sequenced in a study of T cells in tuberculosis. Sequencing used immunoSEQ multiplex PCR; TCRdb keeps in-frame clones, though not all of them. The data show tens of thousands of clones, approximately 92% seen once. Sequencing was carried out using PBMCs. Source of these receptors: a donor aged 10-30 years with latent tuberculosis or without tuberculosis infection. Some clones in this sample may be carry-over from other donors' samples.

The J gene is TRBJ1-1, the V gene TRBV27; 7 bases are a match to TRBD1. Germline-derived CDR1 and CDR2 are MNHEY and SMNVEV (reference sequence). The V and J ends lost 3 bases and 3 bases, in that order; junction bases with no gene match: 4. The CDR3 has 14 residues. Written as DNA, the CDR3 is TGTGCCAGCAGTTTGGTACAGGGGTACACTGAAGCTTTCTTT. This codes for CASSLVQGYTEAFF.

The chain uses TRBV19 and TRBJ1-6, with TRBD1 matching 8 bases. Per the germline V gene, CDR1 is LNHDA and CDR2 is SQIVND (reference sequence). The CDR3 has 14 amino acids. Trimming at V came to 5 bases and at J to 5 bases, leaving 2 bases not matched to a gene. The CDR3 DNA reads TGTGCCAGTAGTCTACAGGGGGATAATTCACCCCTCCACTTT. Amino acids: CASSLQGDNSPLHF.

The chain uses TRBV7-8 and TRBJ2-7; D remains ambiguous. Germline values: CDR1 SGHVS, CDR2 FQNEAQ. With 9 bases removed from V and 2 bases from J, the gap between germline ends came to 14 bases. This CDR3 contains 13 residues. DNA of the CDR3: TGTGCCAGTTCCTCGTATAATACCTACGAGCAGTACTTC. It specifies CASSSYNTYEQYF.

J is TRBJ2-2 and V is TRBV27; the D is unclear. Germline V gives CDR1 MNHEY, CDR2 SMNVEV (reference sequence). V was shortened by 5 bases and J by 5 bases, with 3 bases between the two germline ends. The CDR3 is 11 residues long. The CDR3 sequence is CASSLTGELFF. The DNA for the CDR3 is TGTGCCAGCAGTCTAACCGGGGAGCTGTTTTTT.

DNA of the CDR3: TGTGCCAGCAGCCATCTCCCCCGGGGGGCCCCCCCCTACGAGCAGTACTTC. It translates to CASSHLPRGAPPYEQYF. The chain uses TRBV9 and TRBJ2-7; perhaps TRBD2 as D (7 bases). The CDR3 runs 17 residues. The germline gives CDR1 SGDLS, CDR2 YYNGEE. The V and J ends lost 4 bases and 2 bases respectively, with 22 bases between them.

Only one count was recorded for this clone. CDR3 nucleotide sequence: TGTGCCTGGACTACCGGGACTAGCGGGTCAGATACGCAGTATTTT. Residues: CAWTTGTSGSDTQYF. This chain joins TRBV30 and TRBJ2-3; the match to TRBD2 covers 12 bases. Germline V gives CDR1 GTSNPN, CDR2 SVGIG (reference sequence). This CDR3 comprises 15 residues. The J segment lost 4 bases and the V segment lost 4 bases, leaving 6 bases of the junction unmatched.

This clone was detected once. The J gene is TRBJ2-5, the V gene TRBV27; 12 nucleotides line up with TRBD2. Germline loops: CDR1 MNHEY, CDR2 SMNVEV (reference sequence). V trimming: 5 bases; J trimming: 6 bases; junction bases outside the gene matches: 7. The CDR3 sequence is 15 residues long. The CDR3 spells CASSPLAGGPKTQYF. The CDR3 nucleotides are TGTGCCAGCAGTCCCCTAGCGGGGGGGCCAAAGACCCAGTACTTC.

The rearrangement uses TRBV2 and TRBJ1-5; a possible D gene is TRBD1 (6 bases). CDR1 is SNHLY and CDR2 is FYNNEI in the germline V gene. The CDR3 is made up of 13 amino acids. Trimming cost V 7 bases and J 4 bases, with 11 bases left between them. The CDR3 loop is CASIGGRNQPQHF. The CDR3 coding sequence is TGTGCCAGCATCGGGGGGCGGAATCAGCCCCAGCATTTT.

The chain has TRBV6-5 and TRBJ2-2; 10 bases line up with TRBD1. Germline V CDR1 and CDR2: MNHEY, SVGAGI. With V trimmed by 6 bases and J by 6 bases, 7 bases remained unmatched. The CDR3 has 15 amino acids. The CDR3 DNA reads as TGTGCCAGCAGCTGGGACAGGGGTGGCTCCGGGGAGCTGTTTTTT. Translating it yields CASSWDRGGSGELFF.

This chain connects TRBV6-5 to TRBJ2-7; TRBD2 is a possible D gene (5 bases). CDR3 length equals 14 residues. The V gene's germline CDR1 is MNHEY and CDR2 SVGAGI. With 5 bases removed from V and 1 base from J, the gap between germline ends came to 12 bases. This CDR3 reads CASSGRGTSYEQYF. The CDR3 DNA reads TGTGCCAGCAGTGGACGGGGAACGTCCTACGAGCAGTACTTC.

The genes are TRBV30 and TRBJ2-7; TRBD2 agrees at 14 bases. The CDR3 consists of 15 residues. The V segment lost 1 base and the J segment 4 bases; nucleotides outside the gene matches: 3. CDR1 and CDR2 (germline): GTSNPN, SVGIG (reference sequence). CDR3 in amino acids: CAWSGGTSGSYEQYF. CDR3 nucleotides: TGTGCCTGGAGTGGAGGGACTAGCGGGAGTTACGAGCAGTACTTC.

The rearrangement links TRBV30 to TRBJ2-7, with D hard to call. CDR1 and CDR2 (germline): GTSNPN, SVGIG (reference sequence). CDR3 size: 13 residues. V was pared by 2 bases and J by 3 bases, with 11 bases between. CDR3 coding DNA: TGTGCCTGGAGTCGAGGTATCCTCTACGAGCAGTACTTC. Translation: CAWSRGILYEQYF.

The rearrangement uses TRBV27 and TRBJ2-1, with 16 bases identical to TRBD2. The CDR3 totals 13 residues. CDR1 and CDR2 (germline): MNHEY, SMNVEV (reference sequence). The V segment lost 6 bases and the J segment 11 bases; nucleotides outside the gene matches: 1. Here the CDR3 reads CASRGLAGGKQFF. The CDR3 bases are TGTGCCAGCAGGGGACTAGCGGGAGGGAAGCAGTTCTTC.

This chain uses TRBV19 with TRBJ2-3, with 7 bases matching TRBD2. CDR1 and CDR2 from the germline V gene are LNHDA and SQIVND (reference sequence). The CDR3 contains 16 residues. V trimming: 7 bases; J trimming: 6 bases; junction bases outside the gene matches: 16. The CDR3 sequence: CASKEGRKRDGDTQYF. The CDR3 nucleotides are TGTGCCAGTAAAGAGGGCCGGAAGCGGGACGGGGATACGCAGTATTTT.

The rearrangement uses TRBV5-1 and TRBJ1-3, with D perhaps matching TRBD1 (6 bases). V dropped 4 bases and J dropped 4 bases, with 12 bases sitting between them. This CDR3 comprises 14 residues. Germline V gives CDR1 SGHRS, CDR2 YFSETQ. The CDR3 loop reads CASSQGGSGNTIYF. As DNA, the CDR3 is TGCGCCAGCAGCCAAGGGGGTTCAGGAAACACCATATATTTT.

The chain carries TRBV6-5 and TRBJ1-2, with D uncertain. Germline values: CDR1 MNHEY, CDR2 SVGAGI. V lost 4 bases and J 8 bases, leaving 14 bases between the germline ends. This CDR3 has 13 amino acids. The CDR3 nucleotides read TGTGCCAGCAGTTTCCTGACGCGGCAAGGCTACACCTTC. It yields the protein CASSFLTRQGYTF.

This sequence joins TRBV27 and TRBJ2-1, with 9 bases lining up with TRBD1. The CDR3 extends over 17 amino acids. Losses at the gene ends were 5 bases for V and 8 bases for J; bases not matched to a gene: 16. From germline, CDR1 is MNHEY and CDR2 SMNVEV (reference sequence). In DNA, the CDR3 is TGTGCCAGCAGTCATCTAACCACTACAGGGGGCGCGGATGAGCAGTTCTTC. Protein product: CASSHLTTTGGADEQFF.

The chain uses TRBV11-3 and TRBJ2-2; TRBD2 is a possible D gene (5 bases). CDR1 and CDR2 (germline): SGHNT, YENEEA. The CDR3 is made up of 14 amino acids. Trimming took 2 bases from V and 6 from J, leaving 10 bases between them. The CDR3, as DNA: TGTGCCAGCAGCTTACTCAGCGGCTCCGGGGAGCTGTTTTTT. It is translated as CASSLLSGSGELFF.

This clone has only one observation. The rearrangement links TRBV5-1 to TRBJ2-6, with 7 bases lining up with TRBD2. The CDR3 spans 17 residues. V trimming: 0 bases; J trimming: 1 base; junction bases outside the gene matches: 4. CDR1 is SGHRS and CDR2 is YFSETQ in the germline V gene. The CDR3 here is CASSLGTRESGANVLTF. The DNA of the CDR3 is TGCGCCAGCAGCTTGGGGACTAGGGAATCTGGGGCCAACGTCCTGACTTTC.

This clone was picked up one time. This chain connects TRBV9 to TRBJ1-2, with TRBD1 matching 7 bases. Germline loops: CDR1 SGDLS, CDR2 YYNGEE. This CDR3 comprises 14 residues. V lost 4 bases and J lost 5; bases outside the gene matches: 8. CDR3 sequence (DNA): TGTGCCAGCAGCCCCCGAGGGACAGAGTATGGCTACACCTTC. It encodes CASSPRGTEYGYTF.

The V call is TRBV6-1, the J call TRBJ2-6; 8 positions match TRBD1. Germline V CDR1 and CDR2: MNHNS, SASEGT. The junction had 22 bases not matched to a gene; V was cut back by 2 bases and J by 1 base. The length of the CDR3 is 23 residues. In DNA form, the CDR3 reads TGTGCCAGCAGTGAAAAATCAGGGCCACGGACAGGGTCGGTTCGGTCTGGGGCCAACGTCCTGACTTTC. It translates to CASSEKSGPRTGSVRSGANVLTF.

This clone came up once. The J gene is TRBJ1-5, the V gene TRBV7-2; maybe TRBD1 (6 bases). The CDR3 runs 15 residues. V was clipped by 1 base and J by 1 base, with 8 bases between them. CDR1 is SGHTA, CDR2 FQGNSA, per germline. The CDR3 is CASSLEGESNQPQHF. The CDR3 coding sequence is TGTGCCAGCAGCTTAGAGGGGGAAAGCAATCAGCCCCAGCATTTT. The whole variable domain, filled in from reference TRBV7-2 and TRBJ1-5, reads GAGVSQSPSNKVTEKGKDVELRCDPISGHTALYWYRQSLGQGLEFLIYFQGNSAPDKSGLPSDRFSAERTGGSVSTLTIQRTQQEDSAVYLCASSLEGESNQPQHFGDGTRLSIL.

V and J are TRBV7-9 and TRBJ2-7, with 8 bases matching TRBD1. V trimming: 6 bases; J trimming: 3 bases; junction bases outside the gene matches: 10. This CDR3 region has 15 residues. Germline values: CDR1 SEHNR, CDR2 FQNEAQ (reference sequence). The CDR3: CASSSRDRRYYEQYF. In nucleotides, the CDR3 is TGTGCCAGCAGTTCTCGGGACAGGCGGTACTACGAGCAGTACTTC.

The rearrangement links TRBV6-1 to TRBJ1-1; no reliable D call. CDR3 length equals 14 residues. Germline V gives CDR1 MNHNS, CDR2 SASEGT. V was trimmed by 2 bases and J by 2 bases, leaving 9 bases between them. This CDR3 reads CASSEYGGNTEAFF. The DNA of the CDR3 is TGTGCCAGCAGTGAATATGGAGGTAACACTGAAGCTTTCTTT.

DNA for the CDR3: TGCAGTGCTAGGGAGGGGTGGGGCTACACCTTC. It translates to CSAREGWGYTF. This rearrangement joins TRBV20-1 to TRBJ1-2; possible D gene TRBD1, 5 bases. The germline V gene has CDR1 DFQATT and CDR2 SNEGSKA (reference sequence). The V end was cut by 3 bases, the J end by 8 bases, with 10 bases between. The CDR3 extends over 11 amino acids.

The chain links TRBV7-2 to TRBJ1-5, with a possible D match to TRBD1 (5 bases). Per germline, CDR1 SGHTA and CDR2 FQGNSA. CDR3 length equals 16 residues. V was pared by 5 bases and J by 2 bases, with 16 bases between. The CDR3 here is CASSPVGGIGNQPQHF. For the CDR3, the DNA is TGTGCCAGCAGCCCGGTGGGGGGGATCGGCAATCAGCCCCAGCATTTT.

This chain joins TRBV9 and TRBJ1-2; D unresolved. The V gene's germline CDR1 is SGDLS and CDR2 YYNGEE. Trimming left V 6 bases short and J 8 bases short, with 17 bases between. The CDR3 spans 13 residues. The CDR3 sequence: CASTPSRGRGYTF. CDR3 sequence (DNA): TGTGCCAGCACCCCCTCCCGGGGTAGGGGCTACACCTTC.

The chain has TRBV7-9 and TRBJ1-3, with D unresolved. The V gene lost 0 bases and the J gene lost 0 bases, with 3 bases spanning the gap. This CDR3 spans 14 amino acids. In germline, CDR1 is SEHNR, CDR2 FQNEAQ (reference sequence). Here the CDR3 reads CASSLAHSGNTIYF. CDR3 in DNA: TGTGCCAGCAGCTTAGCCCACTCTGGAAACACCATATATTTT.

The chain employs TRBV5-1 and TRBJ2-7, with D tentatively TRBD1 (5 bases). This CDR3 has 15 residues. In germline, CDR1 is SGHRS, CDR2 YFSETQ. V gave up 1 base and J gave up 6 bases, with 17 bases separating them. The CDR3, as DNA: TGCGCCAGCAGCTTGCGACCAGGGCCCGCTGGCGAGCAGTACTTC. This sequence encodes CASSLRPGPAGEQYF. The complete variable domain, with remaining parts taken from reference TRBV5-1 and TRBJ2-7, reads KAGVTQTPRYLIKTRGQQVTLSCSPISGHRSVSWYQQTPGQGLQFLFEYFSETQRNKGNFPGRFSGRQFSNSRSEMNVSTLELGDSALYLCASSLRPGPAGEQYFGPGTRLTVT.